A selection of T cell receptor beta chains follows, all from one sample in a study of patients and donors after allogeneic stem cell transplantation. MiXCR, applied by TCRdb to the RT-PCR reads, yields one record per CDR3 protein. The sample shows fewer than 180,000 distinct CDR3 sequences, over 35% of them seen only once. Sample: blood, either unsorted or a sorted T cell fraction (not recorded which). The source is a human donor who was either an allogeneic HSCT recipient or a stem cell or donor lymphocyte infusion donor (not recorded which). It is not recorded whose cells these are; they may come from a transplant donor. CDR3s include the opening cysteine and the closing phenylalanine or tryptophan. D genes are given only for firm matches. The size entry is marked missing in some rows and otherwise reads once, few, many or a size class.

clone size: many; J gene: TRBJ1-2; D gene: TRBD1; V gene: TRBV6-5; CDR3 DNA: TGTGCCAGCAGCAGGACAGGGGGCGAGTATGGCTACACCTTC; CDR3 protein: CASSRTGGEYGYTF
clone size: few; J gene: TRBJ1-1; D gene: -; V gene: TRBV6-2/TRBV6-3; CDR3 DNA: TGTGCCAGCAGTTACCGACAGGTGAACACTGAAGCTTTCTTT; CDR3 protein: CASSYRQVNTEAFF
clone size: few; J gene: TRBJ1-1; D gene: TRBD1; V gene: TRBV11-2; CDR3 DNA: TGTGCCAGCAGCTTTCATACGACAGGGAAGACTGAAGCTTTCTTT; CDR3 protein: CASSFHTTGKTEAFF
clone size: once; J gene: TRBJ2-3; D gene: -; V gene: TRBV4-1; CDR3 DNA: TGCGCCAGCAGCCGATACTCATCGGTCGGTGGTGGAGAGACAGATACGCAGTATTTT; CDR3 protein: CASSRYSSVGGGETDTQYF
clone size: -; J gene: TRBJ1-6; D gene: -; V gene: TRBV27; CDR3 DNA: TGTGCCAGCAGCACGCAGGTTTTCGGGGGCGGGTCCCTCCACTTT; CDR3 protein: CASSTQVFGGGSLHF
clone size: -; J gene: TRBJ1-2; D gene: -; V gene: TRBV7-6; CDR3 DNA: TGTGCCAGCAGCCATCGACAGTTCTATGGCTACACCTTC; CDR3 protein: CASSHRQFYGYTF
clone size: few; J gene: TRBJ1-3; D gene: -; V gene: TRBV5-1; CDR3 DNA: TGCGCCAGCAGCAGGGACGTCCAGATCTCTGGAAACACCATATATTTT; CDR3 protein: CASSRDVQISGNTIYF
clone size: -; J gene: TRBJ2-2; D gene: -; V gene: TRBV4-1; CDR3 DNA: TGCGCCAGCAGCCATCCCGACTGGACGAACACCGGGGAGCTGTTTTTT; CDR3 protein: CASSHPDWTNTGELFF
clone size: -; J gene: TRBJ1-6; D gene: -; V gene: TRBV12-3/TRBV12-4; CDR3 DNA: TGTGCCAGCACTTTGGGTGTTCGGGGCGGGAATTCACCCCTCCACTTT; CDR3 protein: CASTLGVRGGNSPLHF
clone size: -; J gene: TRBJ1-2; D gene: -; V gene: TRBV3-1; CDR3 DNA: TGTGCCAGCAGCCAAGATATGAGAATTTCCTATGGCTACACCTTC; CDR3 protein: CASSQDMRISYGYTF
clone size: few; J gene: TRBJ1-2; D gene: -; V gene: TRBV6-5; CDR3 DNA: TGTGCCAGCAGTATAGGTGGCGAGGGCTATGGCTACACCTTC; CDR3 protein: CASSIGGEGYGYTF
clone size: -; J gene: TRBJ2-5; D gene: -; V gene: TRBV29-1; CDR3 DNA: TGCAGCGTGGGCCAAGAGACCCAGTACTTC; CDR3 protein: CSVGQETQYF
clone size: -; J gene: TRBJ1-5; D gene: -; V gene: TRBV20-1; CDR3 DNA: TGCAGTGCGGCCGGGGGATCCAATCAGCCCCAGCATTTT; CDR3 protein: CSAAGGSNQPQHF
clone size: few; J gene: TRBJ1-1; D gene: -; V gene: TRBV11-3; CDR3 DNA: TGTGCCAGCAGCCGCGCCGGGGGCACTGAAGCTTTCTTT; CDR3 protein: CASSRAGGTEAFF
clone size: -; J gene: TRBJ1-5; D gene: -; V gene: TRBV2; CDR3 DNA: TGTGCCAGCAGTGAGGCCCTTCAAGATCAGCCCCAGCATTTT; CDR3 protein: CASSEALQDQPQHF
clone size: -; J gene: TRBJ2-5; D gene: -; V gene: TRBV12-3/TRBV12-4; CDR3 DNA: TGTGCCAGCAGCCAAATCCCCCGGGTCCAAGAGACCCAGTACTTC; CDR3 protein: CASSQIPRVQETQYF
clone size: -; J gene: TRBJ2-1; D gene: TRBD1; V gene: TRBV29-1; CDR3 DNA: TGCAGCGCCGCTACAGGGGGCCCCTCCTACAATGAGCAGTTCTTC; CDR3 protein: CSAATGGPSYNEQFF
clone size: few; J gene: TRBJ1-4; D gene: -; V gene: TRBV7-2; CDR3 DNA: TGTGCCAGCAGGTGGACAGCAACTAATGAAAAACTGTTTTTT; CDR3 protein: CASRWTATNEKLFF